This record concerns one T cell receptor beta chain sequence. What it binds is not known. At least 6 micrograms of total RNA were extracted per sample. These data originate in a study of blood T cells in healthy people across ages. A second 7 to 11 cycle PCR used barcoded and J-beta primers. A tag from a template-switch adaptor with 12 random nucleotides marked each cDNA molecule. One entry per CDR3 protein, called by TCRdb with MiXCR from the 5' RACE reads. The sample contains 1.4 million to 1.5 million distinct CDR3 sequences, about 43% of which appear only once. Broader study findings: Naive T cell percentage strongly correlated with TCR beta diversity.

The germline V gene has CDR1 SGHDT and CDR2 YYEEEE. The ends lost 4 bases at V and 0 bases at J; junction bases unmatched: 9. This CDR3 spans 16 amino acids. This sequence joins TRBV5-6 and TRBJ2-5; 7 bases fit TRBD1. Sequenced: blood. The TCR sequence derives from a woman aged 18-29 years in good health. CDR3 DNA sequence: TGTGCCAGCAGCCAACCGGACAGGCGCTACCAAGAGACCCAGTACTTC. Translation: CASSQPDRRYQETQYF.